The clone carrying this T cell receptor beta chain was detected only once. The entry originates in a study of blood T cell repertoires in COVID-19. Across the whole study: Acute-phase and convalescent COVID-19 samples originated in the United States, Italy and Spain. Nucleic acid was either cDNA or gDNA, and it came from T cells, B-cell-depleted T cells, or PBMCs.

In the study's own analysis: How many nucleated cells were present was estimated from reference gene primer amplification. The data were produced by immunoSEQ multiplex PCR, yet TCRdb's version contains in-frame clones alone and is incomplete. For V, J and clone size, that table is used; D and trimming come from the DNA. This table holds over 90,000 clones, roughly 88% found once. CDR1 and CDR2 from the germline V gene are LNHDA and SQIVND (reference sequence). Trimming took 3 bases from V and 4 from J, leaving 12 bases between them. CDR3 size: 14 residues. The chain recombines TRBV19 with TRBJ2-5; TRBD2 might be the D (5 bases). The sample comprised peripheral blood. This clonotype originated in a human donor in a cohort sampled during active COVID-19. The CDR3 DNA is TGTGCCAGTAGTATCAACCGGGAACGAGAGACCCAGTACTTC. Protein product: CASSINRERETQYF.